Listed below are T cell receptor beta chains from one sample, sequenced in a study of blood T cell repertoires in COVID-19. Produced via immunoSEQ multiplex PCR; TCRdb's table is partial and in-frame only. The data contain some 41,000 clones, 75% to 85% of them singletons. The sample was peripheral blood. The receptors here all came from a man older than 75 in a cohort sampled during active COVID-19. Both conserved end residues are part of each CDR3. The D gene is left open where the match is weak. The size of a clone is reported for some rows only, either as once, few or many, or as a class for expanded clones.

TRBD1 TRBJ2-1 TRBV5-1 . CASSLQGAIYNEQFF TGCGCCAGCAGCCTTCAGGGGGCAATCTACAATGAGCAGTTCTTC
. TRBJ1-2 TRBV2 . CASTDLGGGYGYTF TGTGCCAGCACCGATCTCGGGGGAGGCTATGGCTACACCTTC
TRBD2 TRBJ2-5 TRBV7-7 . CASSLLAGGGETQYF TGTGCCAGCAGCTTACTAGCGGGCGGGGGGGAGACCCAGTACTTC
TRBD1 TRBJ2-5 TRBV7-9 . CASSRGTGLQETQYF TGTGCCAGCAGCAGAGGGACAGGACTGCAAGAGACCCAGTACTTC
. TRBJ1-5 TRBV6-2/TRBV6-3 few CASSYWDIYSNQPQHF TGTGCCAGCAGTTACTGGGACATATATAGCAATCAGCCCCAGCATTTT
. TRBJ1-1 TRBV5-1 . CASSPFTENTEAFF TGCGCCAGCAGCCCATTTACAGAGAACACTGAAGCTTTCTTT
TRBD1 TRBJ2-3 TRBV29-1 . CSVTGGEDTQYF TGCAGCGTGACAGGGGGCGAAGATACGCAGTATTTT
TRBD2 TRBJ2-2 TRBV5-1 . CASTNSGGGTGELFF TGCGCCAGCACCAATAGCGGGGGCGGCACCGGGGAGCTGTTTTTT
. TRBJ1-2 TRBV5-1 . CASSFGRAGYTF TGCGCCAGCAGCTTCGGGAGGGCTGGCTACACCTTC
TRBD2 TRBJ2-7 TRBV3-1/TRBV3-2 . CASSQDLSGSGRALHSYEQYF TGTGCCAGCAGCCAAGATCTAAGCGGTAGCGGGAGGGCACTACATTCCTACGAGCAGTACTTC
. TRBJ1-2 TRBV3-1/TRBV3-2 . CASSHLTGGHLKGGYTF TGTGCCAGCAGCCACCTAACTGGGGGACACCTAAAGGGTGGCTACACCTTC
TRBD2 TRBJ2-7 TRBV7-9 . CASSFHRGISGRARQQYF TGTGCCAGCAGCTTCCACCGTGGGATTAGCGGGAGGGCCCGGCAGCAGTACTTC
TRBD2 TRBJ2-2 TRBV6-6 . CASSYRLAGDTGELFF TGTGCCAGCAGTTACCGACTAGCGGGAGATACCGGGGAGCTGTTTTTT
TRBD1 TRBJ1-1 TRBV19 . CASSTTGGWGTEAFF TGTGCCAGTAGTACGACAGGGGGCTGGGGCACTGAAGCTTTCTTT
TRBD2 TRBJ2-5 TRBV2 . CASSEGLAGTQYF TGTGCCAGCAGTGAAGGACTAGCTGGGACCCAGTACTTC
. TRBJ1-1 TRBV6-5 . CASSYGGTEAFF TGTGCCAGCAGTTACGGAGGCACTGAAGCTTTCTTT
TRBD1 TRBJ2-3 TRBV5-6 . CASSSTAGQGRVDTQYF TGTGCCAGCAGCTCTACTGCGGGACAGGGGCGTGTAGATACGCAGTATTTT
. TRBJ2-7 TRBV28 . CASSTGGRPRVPEQYF TGTGCCAGCAGTACCGGAGGACGGCCCCGGGTCCCCGAGCAGTACTTC
TRBD2 TRBJ2-7 TRBV20-1 . CSPGGRDF TGCAGCCCGGGGGGTAGGGACTTC
TRBD1 TRBJ2-7 TRBV30 . CAWSVRQGVEQYF TGTGCCTGGAGTGTCCGACAGGGAGTAGAGCAGTACTTC
. TRBJ1-3 TRBV27 . CASSLTWAPLSGNTIYF TGTGCCAGCAGTTTAACCTGGGCACCTCTCTCTGGAAACACCATATATTTT
TRBD2 TRBJ2-3 TRBV6-5 . CAGEAGGPLDTQYF TGTGCCGGGGAGGCGGGAGGGCCATTGGATACGCAGTATTTT
. TRBJ2-7 TRBV7-2 . CASSPSGDVEPSDF TGTGCCAGCAGCCCCTCGGGAGATGTGGAACCCAGTGACTTC
. TRBJ1-6 TRBV28 . CASSLGGLGSPLHF TGTGCCAGCAGTCTCGGGGGTTTAGGTTCACCCCTCCACTTT
TRBD1 TRBJ1-2 TRBV30 . CAWRDRDFYGYTF TGTGCCTGGAGGGACAGGGACTTTTATGGCTACACCTTC
. TRBJ1-1 TRBV28 few CASTGAGESTEAFF TGTGCCAGCACAGGGGCTGGAGAAAGCACTGAAGCTTTCTTT